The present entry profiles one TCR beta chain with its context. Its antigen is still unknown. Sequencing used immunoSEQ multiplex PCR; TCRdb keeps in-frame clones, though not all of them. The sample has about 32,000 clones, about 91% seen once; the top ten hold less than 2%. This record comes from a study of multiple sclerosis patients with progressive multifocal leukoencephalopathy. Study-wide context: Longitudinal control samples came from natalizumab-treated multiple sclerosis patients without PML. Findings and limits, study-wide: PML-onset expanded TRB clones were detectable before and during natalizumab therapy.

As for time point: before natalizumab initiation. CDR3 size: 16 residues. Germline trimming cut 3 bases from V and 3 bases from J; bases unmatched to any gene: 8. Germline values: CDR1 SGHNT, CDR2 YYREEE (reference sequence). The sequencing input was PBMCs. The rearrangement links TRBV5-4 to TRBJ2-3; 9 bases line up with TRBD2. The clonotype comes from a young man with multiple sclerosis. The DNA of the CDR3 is TGTGCCAGCAGCTGGGGGGGGACTAGCAGAACAGATACGCAGTATTTT. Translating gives CASSWGGTSRTDTQYF.